The TCR beta chain under discussion was sequenced for a study of T-cell memory formation after mild COVID-19. On the study more broadly: Largely, the TCR clusters proved donor specific. Whole-study results and caveats: Memory from before infection featured some responding clones, which suggests cross-reactive memory joined. CD8+ contracting clones occupied EMRA, while CD4+ ones occupied mainly CM and EM.

UMIs and sample barcodes were carried by the TCR alpha and TCR beta cDNA libraries that 5'RACE produced using constant-segment primers. TCRdb re-derived calls from the 5' RACE reads in MiXCR, one entry per CDR3 protein. The table records around 500,000 distinct CDR3 sequences, roughly 20% of them present only once. This clonotype has a handful of counts. Its antigen is not known. Trimming shortened V by 0 bases and J by 2 bases, and 10 bases separated the two germline ends. The germline gives CDR1 SGHTA, CDR2 FQGTGA. The CDR3 contains 15 residues. Sequencing input: PBMCs or a T cell subset sorted from them (not recorded which). The source of this sequence is an adult woman who had mild COVID-19 (a few samples of this study predate the infection). Cell type and time point are not known. The chain uses TRBV7-3 and TRBJ2-5; D is unresolved. The CDR3, as DNA: TGTGCCAGCAGCTTAACTTCAACCCGGCAAGAGACCCAGTACTTC. Encoded protein: CASSLTSTRQETQYF.